The 18 T cell receptor beta chains presented below share a single source sample, sequenced in a study of shared clonotypes between healthy human individuals. Clones were read by immunoSEQ multiplex PCR, and TCRdb kept only the in-frame ones, dropping some. The profile shows 2 million to 2.5 million clones, 90% to 95% of them singletons. The source material was naive CD4+ T cells from PBMCs. Subset of the sample: CD45RA+ positively selected. All receptors come from a man aged 18 to 30 in good health. Some clones in this sample may be carry-over from other donors' samples.

Only one count was recorded for this clone. This sample includes further DNA sequences coding for the same CDR3. The J gene is TRBJ2-5, the V gene TRBV5-4; D call uncertain. This CDR3 has 13 residues. From germline, CDR1 is SGHNT and CDR2 YYREEE (reference sequence). Between the trimmed V and J ends, which lost 0 bases and 2 bases, there was a span of 5 bases. The CDR3 sequence is CASSLASQETQYF. The CDR3 coding sequence is TGTGCCAGCAGCTTGGCATCTCAAGAGACCCAGTACTTC.

This clone showed up just once. V and J are TRBV5-3 and TRBJ2-7, with a weak D call TRBD1 (6 bases). TRBV5-3 is sorted into the ORF group, with uncertain function. V lost 0 bases and J 2 bases, leaving 24 bases between the germline ends. There are 19 residues in the CDR3. DNA for the CDR3: TGTGCCAGAAGCTTGGGGTCCCTGGGGGCTTTTGAGGTAGCCTACGAGCAGTACTTC. This codes for CARSLGSLGAFEVAYEQYF.

The J gene is TRBJ2-5, the V gene TRBV4-1, with D hard to call. This CDR3 is built from 14 residues. V gave up 0 bases and J gave up 2 bases, with 7 bases separating them. Germline V lookup: CDR1 MGHRA, CDR2 YSYEKL. The CDR3 sequence is CASSQESEQETQYF. The CDR3 DNA follows: TGCGCCAGCAGCCAAGAATCAGAACAAGAGACCCAGTACTTC.

As to this clone: The same CDR3 arises from other DNA sequences in this sample as well. This rearrangement joins TRBV9 to TRBJ2-1; 7 bases align to TRBD2. The V and J ends lost 0 bases and 4 bases, in that order; junction bases with no gene match: 4. The CDR3 contains 15 residues. CDR1 and CDR2 from the germline V gene are SGDLS and YYNGEE. CDR3 DNA sequence: TGTGCCAGCAGCGTAGGTGGGAGGGTATACAATGAGCAGTTCTTC. Its protein product is CASSVGGRVYNEQFF.

As regards this clone: The sample has other DNA sequences that encode this CDR3 too. This rearrangement joins TRBV28 to TRBJ1-5; 7 bases fit TRBD1. CDR1 and CDR2 from the germline V gene are MDHEN and SYDVKM. CDR3 size: 14 residues. The trim removed 7 bases at V and 1 base at J, leaving 4 bases unmatched. The DNA of the CDR3 is TGTGCCAGCATTCCAGGGGGGAGCAATCAGCCCCAGCATTTT. Protein sequence: CASIPGGSNQPQHF.

This clone occurred once. DNA for the CDR3: TGTGCCACCAGCAGAGATCACGACTACGAGCAGTACTTC. This gives the protein CATSRDHDYEQYF. The genes are TRBV15 and TRBJ2-7; D unclear. V shed 0 bases and J shed 3 bases, with 6 bases lying between them. Germline V gene data show CDR1 as LNHNV and CDR2 as YYDKDF (reference sequence). The CDR3 has 13 amino acids.

The chain has TRBV2 and TRBJ1-5; weak D call: TRBD1 (6 bases). Looked up from germline, CDR1 is SNHLY and CDR2 is FYNNEI. The CDR3 has 14 residues. Trimming left V 3 bases short and J 5 bases short, with 11 bases between. CDR3 DNA: TGTGCCAGCAGTGAGCAGGGGATCTATCAGCCCCAGCATTTT. It encodes CASSEQGIYQPQHF.

This clone was counted a single time. V is TRBV11-2 and J is TRBJ2-5, with unresolved D. The V end lost 2 bases, the J end lost 5 bases, and 15 bases lay between the germline ends. The CDR3 is 15 residues long. CDR1 and CDR2 from the germline V gene are SGHAT and FQNNGV. The CDR3 DNA is TGTGCCAGCAGCTTATTCTCTCGGGTTAAGGAGACCCAGTACTTC. As protein: CASSLFSRVKETQYF.

The chain combines TRBV4-3 with TRBJ1-1, with unresolved D. This CDR3 is built from 13 residues. From germline, CDR1 is LGHNA and CDR2 YSLEER. V gave up 0 bases and J gave up 6 bases, with 8 bases separating them. CDR3 sequence reads: CASSQDRHAEAFF. The DNA for the CDR3 is TGCGCCAGCAGCCAAGATCGTCACGCTGAAGCTTTCTTT.

This sequence joins TRBV14 and TRBJ2-1, with D possibly being TRBD2 (5 bases). Germline V gene data show CDR1 as SGHDN and CDR2 as FVKESK. The CDR3 spans 16 residues. The ends were cut back, 0 bases at V and 4 bases at J, with 13 bases in the middle. The DNA of the CDR3 is TGTGCCAGCAGCCAAGATCGTTGGCGGACTTACAATGAGCAGTTCTTC. As protein: CASSQDRWRTYNEQFF. The variable domain in full, completed from reference TRBV14 and TRBJ2-1, reads EAGVTQFPSHSVIEKGQTVTLRCDPISGHDNLYWYRRVMGKEIKFLLHFVKESKQDESGMPNNRFLAERTGGTYSTLKVQPAELEDSGVYFCASSQDRWRTYNEQFFGPGTRLTVL.

The chain couples TRBV19 to TRBJ2-5, with 14 positions matching TRBD2. The CDR3 has 16 residues. Per germline, CDR1 LNHDA and CDR2 SQIVND (reference sequence). Trimming removed 6 bases from V and 5 bases from J; junction bases left unmatched: 8. The CDR3 reads CASSPLTSGGVETQYF. CDR3 coding DNA: TGTGCCAGTAGCCCTCTGACTAGCGGGGGGGTCGAGACCCAGTACTTC.

The chain has TRBV18 and TRBJ2-4; D remains ambiguous. Between the trimmed V and J ends, which lost 3 bases and 0 bases, there was a span of 6 bases. The germline V gene has CDR1 KGHSH and CDR2 LQKENI. The CDR3 length is 14 residues. The CDR3 coding sequence is TGTGCCAGCTCACCCGCCATAGCCAAAAACATTCAGTACTTC. Translation: CASSPAIAKNIQYF.

The V gene is TRBV11-2, the J gene TRBJ1-4, with 7 positions matching TRBD1. This CDR3 is 15 amino acids long. Per the germline V gene, CDR1 is SGHAT and CDR2 is FQNNGV. The ends lost 0 bases at V and 7 bases at J; junction bases unmatched: 5. The CDR3 DNA sequence: TGTGCCAGCAGCTTAGATGGAGGGGGCGGTGAAAAACTGTTTTTT. It encodes CASSLDGGGGEKLFF.

The chain links TRBV5-5 to TRBJ2-5; tentative D call: TRBD2 (6 bases). Germline loops: CDR1 SGHKS, CDR2 YYEKEE (reference sequence). The V end was cut by 4 bases, the J end by 1 base, with 11 bases between. This CDR3 contains 14 residues. Here the CDR3 DNA reads TGTGCCAGCAGCCCGCGGGGCACCCAAGAGACCCAGTACTTC. Translation gives CASSPRGTQETQYF.

The V call is TRBV28, the J call TRBJ2-1; tentatively, D is TRBD1 (6 bases). The CDR3 spans 14 residues. The germline V gene encodes CDR1 MDHEN and CDR2 SYDVKM. V lost 2 bases and J lost 9, with 14 bases in between. The CDR3 nucleotides read TGTGCCAGCAGTTTAATGGGGGCGCTAGCTGAGCAGTTCTTC. Its protein product is CASSLMGALAEQFF.

The V and J genes are TRBV5-6 and TRBJ1-1, with D perhaps TRBD1 (6 bases). The CDR3 covers 15 residues. V was trimmed by 3 bases and J by 9 bases, leaving 21 bases between them. Germline V gene lookup returns CDR1 SGHDT and CDR2 YYEEEE. The CDR3 nucleotides are TGTGCCAGCAGCTGGGGAACGTACAGGGAGGGTAAAGCTTTCTTT. This gives the protein CASSWGTYREGKAFF.

The chain has TRBV2 and TRBJ2-4, with D hard to call. CDR1 is SNHLY, CDR2 FYNNEI, per germline. Trimming removed 7 bases from V and 6 bases from J, with 16 bases in between. The CDR3 is 14 residues long. The CDR3: CASTSRASGNIQYF. The DNA of the CDR3 is TGTGCCAGCACCTCGAGAGCCTCCGGAAACATTCAGTACTTC.

This rearrangement joins TRBV28 to TRBJ2-3, with no clear D. Trimming left V 1 base short and J 0 bases short, with 8 bases between. The CDR3 has 15 amino acids. Germline loops: CDR1 MDHEN, CDR2 SYDVKM. CDR3 bases: TGTGCCAGCAGTTTATCTGCTCCTAGCACAGATACGCAGTATTTT. Protein product: CASSLSAPSTDTQYF.